What follows are 30 T cell receptor beta chains derived from one specimen sequenced in a study of identifying expanded T cells in peripheral blood. Sequencing was performed with immunoSEQ multiplex PCR; in TCRdb, only in-frame clones are kept and a portion is missing. The profile shows 100,000 to 150,000 clones, approximately 80% of them singletons. The sample consisted of blood. Source of these receptors: a person aged 18 to 69 in good health.

V usage is TRBV7-2 and J usage is TRBJ1-6, with D possibly matching TRBD1 (6 bases). From germline, CDR1 is SGHTA and CDR2 FQGNSA. Trimming stripped 5 bases from V and 10 bases from J, with 27 bases between. The CDR3 sequence is 18 residues long. CDR3 DNA: TGTGCCAGCAGCATACGTCCTGGTCGGCGGGTGAGGGGGTCACCCCTCCACTTT. Amino acid sequence: CASSIRPGRRVRGSPLHF.

In this sample, this clone turned up once. The chain couples TRBV7-8 to TRBJ2-5, with D perhaps matching TRBD1 or TRBD2 (5 bases each). The CDR3 totals 15 residues. Per germline, CDR1 SGHVS and CDR2 FQNEAQ. V lost 1 base, J lost 1 base, and 10 bases lay in between. CDR3 region: CASSLEGTLQETQYF. CDR3 sequence (DNA): TGTGCCAGCAGCTTAGAGGGGACCCTCCAAGAGACCCAGTACTTC.

This chain connects TRBV7-9 to TRBJ2-7, with 7 bases aligning to TRBD1. Trimming at V came to 4 bases and at J to 3 bases, leaving 6 bases not matched to a gene. Looked up from germline, CDR1 is SEHNR and CDR2 is FQNEAQ (reference sequence). The CDR3 has 14 amino acids. In DNA, the CDR3 is TGTGCCAGCAGCTCCTACAGGGGTAACTACGAGCAGTACTTC. This translates into CASSSYRGNYEQYF.

The J gene is TRBJ2-5, the V gene TRBV2; no clear D. Trimming took 10 bases from V and 3 from J, leaving 12 bases between them. Germline CDR1 reads SNHLY; CDR2 reads FYNNEI. CDR3 length: 12 amino acids. The CDR3 coding sequence is TGTGCCACACGAAGGTCGAAAGAGACCCAGTACTTC. Translated: CATRRSKETQYF.

V and J are TRBV19 and TRBJ1-2; 8 bases fit TRBD1. Germline assignment: CDR1 LNHDA and CDR2 SQIVND (reference sequence). The CDR3 loop spans 13 amino acids. V lost 4 bases to trimming and J lost 2 bases; unmatched junction nucleotides: 0. This CDR3 is CASSRQGNYGYTF. The CDR3 nucleotides are TGTGCCAGTAGTAGACAGGGGAACTATGGCTACACCTTC.

V is TRBV19 and J is TRBJ1-5; D is unclear. The CDR3 has 12 amino acids. The V and J ends lost 8 bases and 3 bases respectively, with 8 bases between them. CDR1 is LNHDA and CDR2 is SQIVND in the germline V gene (reference sequence). CDR3 protein: CASGRINQPQHF. The DNA of the CDR3 is TGTGCCAGTGGACGAATCAATCAGCCCCAGCATTTT.

This clone was recorded once. The genes are TRBV6-5 and TRBJ1-2; D might be TRBD1 (6 bases). The germline gives CDR1 MNHEY, CDR2 SVGAGI. CDR3 length: 14 amino acids. Trimming left V 5 bases short and J 2 bases short, with 12 bases between. CDR3 sequence (DNA): TGTGCCAGCAGTCTCAGGGGCCCCAACTATGGCTACACCTTC. Its translation: CASSLRGPNYGYTF.

This clone was counted a single time. The chain is built from TRBV4-1 and TRBJ1-2; D call uncertain. Trimming removed 4 bases from V and 5 bases from J, with 14 bases in between. This CDR3 is 14 amino acids long. Germline V gene lookup returns CDR1 MGHRA and CDR2 YSYEKL. The CDR3 DNA sequence: TGCGCCAGCAGCCGGCCCCTCCCTGGATATGGCTACACCTTC. Its translation is CASSRPLPGYGYTF.

The chain recombines TRBV11-3 with TRBJ2-7; the D gene could be TRBD1 or TRBD2 (6 bases each). Between the trimmed V and J ends, which lost 5 bases and 5 bases, there was a span of 19 bases. Germline-derived CDR1 and CDR2 are SGHNT and YENEEA. This CDR3 has 15 amino acids. CDR3 bases: TGTGCCAGCAGCGGACCGTGGGGGGCGGGGAACGAGCAGTACTTC. It is translated as CASSGPWGAGNEQYF.

The chain recombines TRBV19 with TRBJ1-5, with no clear D. The CDR3 extends over 16 amino acids. Germline CDR1 LNHDA, CDR2 SQIVND (reference sequence). V lost 5 bases, J lost 0 bases, and 14 bases lay in between. The CDR3, as DNA: TGTGCCAGTAGTGTGGATTTTCTTTATAGCAATCAGCCCCAGCATTTT. Translating it yields CASSVDFLYSNQPQHF.

V gene TRBV2 combines with J gene TRBJ1-1; D is perhaps TRBD1 (5 bases). The V gene lost 3 bases and the J gene lost 6 bases, with 14 bases spanning the gap. The CDR3 runs to 14 residues. Germline assignment: CDR1 SNHLY and CDR2 FYNNEI. The CDR3 spells CASSDRGVKSEAFF. The CDR3 DNA follows: TGTGCCAGCAGTGATAGGGGAGTCAAGTCTGAAGCTTTCTTT.

The V and J genes are TRBV4-3 and TRBJ1-4, with a tentative D call TRBD1 (6 bases). Germline lookup yields CDR1 LGHNA and CDR2 YSLEER. The CDR3 consists of 15 residues. V gave up 0 bases and J gave up 7 bases, with 12 bases separating them. In DNA form, the CDR3 reads TGCGCCAGCAGCCAAGAACAGGGCAGCATTGAAAAACTGTTTTTT. This encodes CASSQEQGSIEKLFF.

The sample holds one count of this clone. The CDR3 reads CASSQVLGQGAYEQYF. The DNA for the CDR3 is TGCGCCAGCAGCCAAGTCCTAGGACAGGGGGCCTACGAGCAGTACTTC. The chain joins TRBV4-3 to TRBJ2-7; 10 nucleotides line up with TRBD1. The ends lost 1 base at V and 2 bases at J; junction bases unmatched: 5. There are 16 residues in the CDR3. Looked up from germline, CDR1 is LGHNA and CDR2 is YSLEER.

The V call is TRBV7-8, the J call TRBJ2-3; D remains unclear. CDR3 length equals 15 residues. Germline values: CDR1 SGHVS, CDR2 FQNEAQ. Deletions cut 2 bases from V and 4 bases from J, with 13 bases between. For the CDR3, the DNA is TGTGCCAGCAGCTTATATGCCGGGCGGTCAGATACGCAGTATTTT. Translated, it gives CASSLYAGRSDTQYF.

The chain is built from TRBV7-7 and TRBJ2-1, with 9 bases aligning to TRBD1. V was pared by 4 bases and J by 7 bases, with 8 bases of the junction left unmatched. CDR1 and CDR2 from the germline V gene are SSHAT and FNYEAQ (reference sequence). The CDR3 extends over 15 amino acids. The CDR3 bases are TGTGCCAGCAGCTCGCTTCGGGACAGGGAAAATGAGCAGTTCTTC. The encoded protein is CASSSLRDRENEQFF.

The gene calls are TRBV7-2 and TRBJ2-3; D unresolved. CDR1 and CDR2 (germline): SGHTA, FQGNSA. V was pared by 5 bases and J by 6 bases, with 12 bases between. The CDR3 has 13 residues. Here the CDR3 reads CASSLGRIDTQYF. CDR3 coding DNA: TGTGCCAGCAGCCTCGGACGTATTGATACGCAGTATTTT.

The J gene is TRBJ1-4, the V gene TRBV6-1, with D hard to call. The CDR3 covers 14 residues. V lost 6 bases to trimming and J lost 0 bases, with 8 bases between them. Germline CDR1 reads MNHNS; CDR2 reads SASEGT. As DNA, the CDR3 is TGTGCCAGCAGGACCCCGGCAACTAATGAAAAACTGTTTTTT. It is translated as CASRTPATNEKLFF.

The V call is TRBV10-3, the J call TRBJ1-1; TRBD1 aligns across 7 bases. Germline V gene data show CDR1 as ENHRY and CDR2 as SYGVKD. The length of the CDR3 is 15 residues. The J segment lost 7 bases and the V segment lost 5 bases, leaving 13 bases of the junction unmatched. In DNA form, the CDR3 reads TGTGCCATCAGTCGACAGGGAACTGTGCGGAATGAAGCTTTCTTT. Translating gives CAISRQGTVRNEAFF.

V and J are TRBV2 and TRBJ1-1, with D possibly TRBD1 on 6 matching bases. Per germline, CDR1 SNHLY and CDR2 FYNNEI. The CDR3 totals 13 residues. Trimming pared 8 bases from V and 3 bases from J, leaving 13 bases between. The CDR3 DNA reads TGTGCCAGCGGGACAAACCAATACACTGAAGCTTTCTTT. The encoded protein is CASGTNQYTEAFF. The variable domain in full, completed from reference TRBV2 and TRBJ1-1, reads EPEVTQTPSHQVTQMGQEVILRCVPISNHLYFYWYRQILGQKVEFLVSFYNNEISEKSEIFDDQFSVERPDGSNFTLKIRSTKLEDSAMYFCASGTNQYTEAFFGQGTRLTVV.

The chain uses TRBV7-9 and TRBJ2-7; D unclear. The V end lost 2 bases, the J end lost 5 bases, and 13 bases lay between the germline ends. This CDR3 comprises 14 residues. CDR1 SEHNR and CDR2 FQNEAQ come from the germline V gene (reference sequence). CDR3 sequence reads: CASSLMATSDEQYF. The CDR3 nucleotides read TGTGCCAGCAGCTTAATGGCGACTTCGGACGAGCAGTACTTC.

V is TRBV9 and J is TRBJ2-7; possibly TRBD1 or TRBD2 for D (5 bases each). Germline CDR1 is SGDLS and CDR2 is YYNGEE. Trimming removed 3 bases from V and 3 bases from J, with 16 bases in between. The CDR3 spans 15 residues. CDR3 residues: CASSASSRGGYEQYF. The DNA of the CDR3 is TGTGCCAGCAGCGCATCGTCGAGGGGTGGCTACGAGCAGTACTTC.

The gene calls are TRBV11-3 and TRBJ1-1, with unresolved D. There are 13 residues in the CDR3. With 0 bases removed from V and 1 base from J, the gap between germline ends came to 3 bases. Germline assignment: CDR1 SGHNT and CDR2 YENEEA. CDR3 loop: CASSLDENTEAFF. CDR3 DNA sequence: TGTGCCAGCAGCTTAGACGAGAACACTGAAGCTTTCTTT. The full variable domain, rest sourced from reference TRBV11-3 and TRBJ1-1, is EAGVVQSPRYKIIEKKQPVAFWCNPISGHNTLYWYLQNLGQGPELLIRYENEEAVDDSQLPKDRFSAERLKGVDSTLKIQPAELGDSAVYLCASSLDENTEAFFGQGTRLTVV.

The chain links TRBV5-1 to TRBJ1-1; tentatively, D is TRBD1 (5 bases). V lost 2 bases and J 1 base, leaving 15 bases between the germline ends. The CDR3 runs 16 residues. Germline loops: CDR1 SGHRS, CDR2 YFSETQ. CDR3 bases: TGCGCCAGCAGCTTCTCGTCCGGGGCCGCGAACACTGAAGCTTTCTTT. Its protein is CASSFSSGAANTEAFF.

The chain links TRBV6-1 to TRBJ2-2; 7 bases agree with TRBD1. The germline V gene has CDR1 MNHNS and CDR2 SASEGT. This CDR3 spans 13 amino acids. V dropped 6 bases and J dropped 8; count of bases not matched to a gene: 6. CDR3 sequence reads: CASSGQDPGELFF. CDR3 in DNA: TGTGCCAGCAGCGGACAGGACCCAGGGGAGCTGTTTTTT.

The CDR3 nucleotides are TGCGCCAGCAGCCAAAACCGTGGGGGAAATGAAAAACTGTTTTTT. Translation gives CASSQNRGGNEKLFF. The chain recombines TRBV4-3 with TRBJ1-4; tentatively, D is TRBD1 (5 bases). The germline V gene encodes CDR1 LGHNA and CDR2 YSLEER. The V and J ends lost 2 bases and 5 bases respectively, with 12 bases between them. The CDR3 covers 15 residues.

The V gene is TRBV7-6, the J gene TRBJ2-3, with D tentatively TRBD1 or TRBD2 (5 bases each). The CDR3 extends over 14 amino acids. V was shortened by 1 base and J by 2 bases, with 7 bases between the two germline ends. CDR1 is SGHVS and CDR2 is FNYEAQ in the germline V gene. The CDR3 DNA sequence: TGTGCCAGCAGCTTAGGGGGACCCACAGATACGCAGTATTTT. Translated: CASSLGGPTDTQYF.

This chain joins TRBV5-4 and TRBJ1-2, with TRBD1 as a possible D gene (5 bases). Germline loops: CDR1 SGHNT, CDR2 YYREEE (reference sequence). V lost 6 bases, J lost 3 bases, and 21 bases lay in between. This CDR3 region has 16 residues. For the CDR3, the DNA is TGTGCCAGCAACTCGGGGACGGGTTCTACTGACTATGGCTACACCTTC. This codes for CASNSGTGSTDYGYTF.

The V gene is TRBV7-8, the J gene TRBJ2-2; possibly TRBD2 for D (7 bases). The CDR3 is 19 residues long. Germline assignment: CDR1 SGHVS and CDR2 FQNEAQ. V was pared by 2 bases and J by 0 bases, with 19 bases between. CDR3 sequence: CASSLLVTAGAANTGELFF. DNA of the CDR3: TGTGCCAGCAGCTTACTAGTAACGGCGGGGGCCGCGAACACCGGGGAGCTGTTTTTT.

This chain links TRBV6-5 with TRBJ1-2; the match to TRBD1 covers 8 bases. Trimming cost V 6 bases and J 3 bases; bases outside gene matches: 6. Germline values: CDR1 MNHEY, CDR2 SVGAGI. This CDR3 has 14 amino acids. The CDR3 sequence is CASRSGQGDYGYTF. The DNA for the CDR3 is TGTGCCAGCAGATCCGGACAGGGCGACTATGGCTACACCTTC.

The genes are TRBV7-9 and TRBJ1-1, with D perhaps matching TRBD1 (6 bases). V lost 4 bases, J lost 1 base, and 16 bases lay in between. The CDR3 is 16 residues long. CDR1 SEHNR and CDR2 FQNEAQ come from the germline V gene (reference sequence). The DNA for the CDR3 is TGTGCCAGCAGCTCGTCGACAGGTAGATGGAACACTGAAGCTTTCTTT. Its protein is CASSSSTGRWNTEAFF.